The 21 T cell receptor beta chains in this list originate from one sample, sequenced in a study (dated by TCRdb to about 2015). Libraries were built with 5' RACE. The sequencer listed for this sample is Illumina MiSeq. TCRdb handled the public reads itself, with Q25 trimming in fastp and clone calling in MiXCR, and kept productive beta chains. Each entry is one CDR3 protein sequence, shown with its most common DNA and genes. The sample table shows roughly 52,000 distinct CDR3 sequences, and more than 15% are seen once. 2% to 2.5% of the sample comes from the top ten. The material sequenced was naive CD4+ T cells sorted from blood. The sample's cell subset or site label is to be understood as: naive CD4+ T cells, CD4+CD45RA+CD25-. The receptors here all came from a female donor with breast cancer.

This clonotype has more than one count but fewer than ten. This chain links TRBV5-5 with TRBJ1-5; no clear D gene. Germline V gene sequence: CDR1 SGHKS, CDR2 YYEKEE (reference sequence). V lost 0 bases and J 0 bases, leaving 7 bases between the germline ends. The CDR3 totals 15 residues. DNA of the CDR3: TGTGCCAGCAGCTTGGTAGGGAATAGCAATCAGCCCCAGCATTTT. It codes for CASSLVGNSNQPQHF.

The chain joins TRBV18 to TRBJ2-3, with TRBD2 matching over 10 bases. Germline CDR1 and CDR2: KGHSH and LQKENI. Trimming cost V 4 bases and J 4 bases; bases outside gene matches: 11. This CDR3 is built from 17 residues. The CDR3 coding sequence is TGTGCCAGCTCACTCAAAATTAGCGGGAGGTCGGCAGATACGCAGTATTTT. It yields the protein CASSLKISGRSADTQYF.

The table lists this clonotype with a few counts. V gene TRBV6-2 or TRBV6-3 combines with J gene TRBJ2-5; 11 nucleotides align to TRBD2. The CDR3 is 16 residues long. V dropped 4 bases and J dropped 0; count of bases not matched to a gene: 4. Germline lookup yields CDR1 MNHEY and CDR2 SVGEGT. The CDR3 DNA reads as TGTGCCAGCAGTTCCGGGACTAGCGGTTACCAAGAGACCCAGTACTTC. This sequence encodes CASSSGTSGYQETQYF.

The V and J genes are TRBV11-3 and TRBJ2-7; 10 bases map to TRBD1. Germline V gene data show CDR1 as SGHNT and CDR2 as YENEEA. V shed 4 bases and J 2 bases; nucleotides not matched to a gene: 8. This CDR3 region has 16 residues. As DNA, the CDR3 is TGTGCCAGCAGCTCCCGACAGGGGGCTCCTCCCTACGAGCAGTACTTC. The encoded protein is CASSSRQGAPPYEQYF.

In regard to this clonotype: Germline and junction disagree at one end, which may indicate a read error. The rearrangement uses TRBV6-1 and TRBJ1-2; weak D call: TRBD1 (6 bases). The CDR3 has 16 residues. The V gene's germline CDR1 is MNHNS and CDR2 SASEGT. The DNA for the CDR3 is TGTGCCAGCAGCCTCATGGGGGCTTCGGAAGGGTATGCCTACACCTTC. Translation gives CASSLMGASEGYAYTF.

This clonotype was picked up many times. The genes are TRBV5-1 and TRBJ2-1; 12 bases are a match to TRBD2. Unmatched junction bases numbered 8, after V lost 4 bases and J lost 0 bases. Germline V gives CDR1 SGHRS, CDR2 YFSETQ. The CDR3 runs 18 residues. The CDR3, as DNA: TGCGCCAGCAGCCCGGGACTAGCGGGCTTTGACTCCTACAATGAGCAGTTCTTC. This gives the protein CASSPGLAGFDSYNEQFF.

This clonotype appeared a few times. The J gene is TRBJ1-6, the V gene TRBV28, with D perhaps TRBD1 (5 bases). Germline-derived CDR1 and CDR2 are MDHEN and SYDVKM. The CDR3 sequence is 15 residues long. The V gene lost 1 base and the J gene lost 8 bases, with 12 bases spanning the gap. The DNA of the CDR3 is TGTGCCAGCAGTTTATCCGGGGGAACCTATTCACCCCTCCACTTT. Translating it yields CASSLSGGTYSPLHF.

This clonotype was counted only a few times. V usage is TRBV20-1 and J usage is TRBJ2-5; 9 nucleotides align to TRBD2. The V gene's germline CDR1 is DFQATT and CDR2 SNEGSKA (reference sequence). V shed 6 bases, J shed 2 bases, and the junction held 13 bases outside the gene matches. CDR3 length: 16 residues. The CDR3 is CSASPRLAGKQETQYF. CDR3 sequence (DNA): TGCAGTGCCTCCCCCCGGCTAGCGGGAAAACAAGAGACCCAGTACTTC.

In its sample, this clonotype was seen a few times. J is TRBJ1-1 and V is TRBV12-3 or TRBV12-4; D is perhaps TRBD1 (6 bases). This CDR3 contains 13 residues. The ends were cut back, 2 bases at V and 7 bases at J, with 11 bases in the middle. CDR3 coding DNA: TGTGCCAGCAGTTTAACCCCGACAGGTGAAGCTTTCTTT. Protein: CASSLTPTGEAFF.

This clonotype was seen ten or more times. This rearrangement joins TRBV4-1 to TRBJ1-1; TRBD1 aligns across 7 bases. CDR3 length: 16 amino acids. The V gene's germline CDR1 is MGHRA and CDR2 YSYEKL. V gave up 0 bases and J gave up 5 bases; unmatched junction bases: 9. The CDR3 region is CASSQERGRRDTEAFF. CDR3 DNA: TGCGCCAGCAGCCAAGAGAGGGGGCGACGGGATACTGAAGCTTTCTTT.

V usage is TRBV6-1 and J usage is TRBJ2-7; maybe TRBD1 (6 bases). Trimming left V 1 base short and J 12 bases short, with 22 bases between. The CDR3 loop spans 15 amino acids. From germline, CDR1 is MNHNS and CDR2 SASEGT. The CDR3 here is CASSEVILRVQDRYF. In DNA form, the CDR3 reads TGTGCCAGCAGTGAAGTTATCCTCAGGGTCCAGGACAGGTACTTC.

The rearrangement uses TRBV18 and TRBJ2-7; D call uncertain. This CDR3 region has 15 residues. Germline CDR1 KGHSH, CDR2 LQKENI. V was shortened by 4 bases and J by 2 bases, with 15 bases between the two germline ends. Here the CDR3 DNA reads TGTGCCAGCTCACGTACTGTAGGCAGCGCCTACGAGCAGTACTTC. It yields the protein CASSRTVGSAYEQYF.

In its sample, this clonotype was seen a few times. This chain connects TRBV6-1 to TRBJ2-6, with D uncertain. The CDR3 is 12 amino acids. Germline V gives CDR1 MNHNS, CDR2 SASEGT. V shed 6 bases and J shed 3 bases, with 3 bases lying between them. CDR3 protein: CASRDGANVLTF. CDR3 in DNA: TGTGCCAGCAGGGATGGGGCCAACGTCCTGACTTTC.

This clonotype was observed a few times. The V and J genes are TRBV4-1 and TRBJ2-7; tentative D call: TRBD1 (5 bases). With 8 bases removed from V and 7 bases from J, the gap between germline ends came to 12 bases. CDR1 is MGHRA and CDR2 is YSYEKL in the germline V gene. The CDR3 contains 11 residues. The CDR3, as DNA: TGCGCCAGCTCGACCTCAGGGGAGCAGTACTTC. Protein: CASSTSGEQYF.

This clonotype was recorded a few times. The genes are TRBV13 and TRBJ2-7, with 8 nucleotides matching TRBD2. The CDR3 has 15 residues. Germline V gene data show CDR1 as PRHDT and CDR2 as FYEKMQ (reference sequence). Losses at the gene ends were 4 bases for V and 2 bases for J; bases not matched to a gene: 7. In DNA, the CDR3 is TGTGCCAGCAGCTCCAAACTAGCGGAGGCCTACGAGCAGTACTTC. This translates into CASSSKLAEAYEQYF.

In this sample, this clonotype turned up many times. V and J are TRBV9 and TRBJ2-1, with TRBD2 matching 8 bases. The germline CDR1 and CDR2 sequences are SGDLS and YYNGEE. J lost 3 bases, V lost 0 bases, and 2 bases had no gene match. The length of the CDR3 is 15 residues. CDR3 DNA sequence: TGTGCCAGCAGCGTAGAAAGCGGGAGCTACAATGAGCAGTTCTTC. Amino acids: CASSVESGSYNEQFF.

This clonotype was observed a handful of times. The J gene is TRBJ1-6, the V gene TRBV6-2 or TRBV6-3; TRBD1 aligns across 8 bases. The CDR3 length is 14 residues. From germline, CDR1 is MNHEY and CDR2 SVGEGT. After removal of 8 bases from V and 5 bases from J, the junction contained 5 bases not matched to a gene. The CDR3 DNA reads as TGTGCCAGCGGAAAGACAGGGGATAATTCACCCCTCCACTTT. Encoded protein: CASGKTGDNSPLHF.

This chain links TRBV6-4 with TRBJ1-4, with unresolved D. V gave up 2 bases and J gave up 8 bases, with 9 bases separating them. The CDR3 totals 13 residues. Germline CDR1 is MRHNA and CDR2 is SNTAGT. The CDR3 region is CASSDREGEKLFF. The CDR3 nucleotides are TGTGCCAGCAGTGACAGGGAAGGCGAAAAACTGTTTTTT.

This clonotype was observed many times. The chain employs TRBV7-9 and TRBJ2-1, with 10 bases aligning to TRBD2. The CDR3 is 16 amino acids. CDR1 and CDR2 from the germline V gene are SEHNR and FQNEAQ (reference sequence). J gave up 4 bases and V 0 bases, and 3 bases lay outside the gene matches. In nucleotides, the CDR3 is TGTGCCAGCAGCTTAGCACTAGCGGGAACTTACAATGAGCAGTTCTTC. Residues: CASSLALAGTYNEQFF.

This clonotype was counted many times. V is TRBV7-9 and J is TRBJ1-1, with D tentatively TRBD1 (6 bases). The ends were cut back, 6 bases at V and 4 bases at J, with 6 bases in the middle. Germline V gene sequence: CDR1 SEHNR, CDR2 FQNEAQ (reference sequence). The CDR3 has 11 amino acids. The CDR3 DNA is TGTGCCAGCAGAGGGGGCACTGAAGCTTTCTTT. Its protein product is CASRGGTEAFF.

The rearrangement joins TRBV12-3 or TRBV12-4 to TRBJ2-2; D is possibly TRBD1 or TRBD2 (5 bases each). The CDR3 contains 14 residues. Trimming left V 7 bases short and J 4 bases short, with 13 bases between. The CDR3 nucleotides read TGTGCCAGCACGCAGGGAGCGATCACCGGGGAGCTGTTTTTT. Translated, it gives CASTQGAITGELFF.